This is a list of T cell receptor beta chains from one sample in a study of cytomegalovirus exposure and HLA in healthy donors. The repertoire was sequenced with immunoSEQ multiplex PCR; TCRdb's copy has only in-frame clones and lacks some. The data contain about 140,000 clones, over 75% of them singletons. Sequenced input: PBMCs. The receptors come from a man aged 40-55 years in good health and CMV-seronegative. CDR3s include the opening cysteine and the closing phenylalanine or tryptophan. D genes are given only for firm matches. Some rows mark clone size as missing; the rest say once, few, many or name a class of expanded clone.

DNA: TGTGCCAGCGGGACTGGCGGGCCGACCTCCTACGAGCAGTACTTC; CDR3: CASGTGGPTSYEQYF; size: -; V: TRBV11-1; J: TRBJ2-7; D: -
DNA: TGTGCCAGCAGTTTATTGCTAGCGGGAGGTAGTTCCTACGAGCAGTACTTC; CDR3: CASSLLLAGGSSYEQYF; size: -; V: TRBV28; J: TRBJ2-7; D: TRBD2
DNA: TGCGCCAGCAGCTTCGCAGGGACAAACTACGAGCAGTACTTC; CDR3: CASSFAGTNYEQYF; size: -; V: TRBV5-1; J: TRBJ2-7; D: -
DNA: TGTGCCAGTATCCGGGGACAGAGACACTACGAGCAGTACTTC; CDR3: CASIRGQRHYEQYF; size: medium-sized; V: TRBV19; J: TRBJ2-7; D: TRBD1
DNA: TGTGCCAGCAGCTTCACCAATCAACCAGGGGGAGAGCAGTACTTC; CDR3: CASSFTNQPGGEQYF; size: -; V: TRBV7-2; J: TRBJ2-5; D: TRBD1
DNA: TGCGCCAGCAGCCAAGATTTAGCGGGGGCCTACGAGCAGTACTTC; CDR3: CASSQDLAGAYEQYF; size: -; V: TRBV4-3; J: TRBJ2-7; D: TRBD2
DNA: TGTGCCTGGAGTGTACCCCGGACAGTTTTCTATGGCTACACCTTC; CDR3: CAWSVPRTVFYGYTF; size: -; V: TRBV30; J: TRBJ1-2; D: -
DNA: TGTGCCAGCAGGGGCTGGTTGGAGGGGAGCTACGAGCAGTACTTC; CDR3: CASRGWLEGSYEQYF; size: few; V: TRBV6-6; J: TRBJ2-7; D: -
DNA: TGTGCCAGCAGTGACAAGAGCACCGGGGAGCTGTTTTTT; CDR3: CASSDKSTGELFF; size: -; V: TRBV6-4; J: TRBJ2-2; D: -
DNA: TGTGCCAGCTCACCGACATCGGAACGCACAGATACGCAGTATTTT; CDR3: CASSPTSERTDTQYF; size: -; V: TRBV18; J: TRBJ2-3; D: -
DNA: TGTGCCAGCAGCCCAGACGGACTAGCGGGGGAAGAGACCCAGTACTTC; CDR3: CASSPDGLAGEETQYF; size: -; V: TRBV4-2; J: TRBJ2-5; D: TRBD2
DNA: TGTGCCATCAGTGAAGCTAGCGCAAGTTACGAGCAGTACTTC; CDR3: CAISEASASYEQYF; size: -; V: TRBV10-3; J: TRBJ2-7; D: -
DNA: TGTGCCAGCAGACAGGTCAGTCAAGAGACCCAGTACTTC; CDR3: CASRQVSQETQYF; size: -; V: TRBV28; J: TRBJ2-5; D: -
DNA: TGTGCCTGGAGTGTAAGCCTTCGGCAGGGGGCGCAGGGCTATGGCTACACCTTC; CDR3: CAWSVSLRQGAQGYGYTF; size: -; V: TRBV30; J: TRBJ1-2; D: TRBD1
DNA: TGTGCCAGCAGTTACTACAGGGCTAGTACCGGGGAGCTGTTTTTT; CDR3: CASSYYRASTGELFF; size: -; V: TRBV6-5; J: TRBJ2-2; D: -
DNA: TGTGCCAGCAGTTATTCCACTCCCCCAGGGTACAATGAGCAGTTCTTC; CDR3: CASSYSTPPGYNEQFF; size: -; V: TRBV6-5; J: TRBJ2-1; D: -
DNA: TGTGCCATCAATCCACAGGGGGCGAACACCGGGGAGCTGTTTTTT; CDR3: CAINPQGANTGELFF; size: -; V: TRBV10-3; J: TRBJ2-2; D: TRBD1
DNA: TGTGCCAGCAGGGAGGCCCCCCTACAGAGCACAGATACGCAGTATTTT; CDR3: CASREAPLQSTDTQYF; size: -; V: TRBV28; J: TRBJ2-3; D: -
DNA: TGTGCCAGCAGTGACTTGGCCAGGGATTACAATGAGCAGTTCTTC; CDR3: CASSDLARDYNEQFF; size: -; V: TRBV6-4; J: TRBJ2-1; D: -
DNA: TGTGCCTGGAGTGATTTGACAGGGCCCTACGAGCAGTACTTC; CDR3: CAWSDLTGPYEQYF; size: -; V: TRBV30; J: TRBJ2-7; D: TRBD1
DNA: TGTGCCAGCAGCTTGTTGACAGGGAGCACTGAAGCTTTCTTT; CDR3: CASSLLTGSTEAFF; size: -; V: TRBV11-1; J: TRBJ1-1; D: TRBD1
DNA: TGCAGCACCACACTAGCGGGAGGTACCGGGGAGCTGTTTTTT; CDR3: CSTTLAGGTGELFF; size: -; V: TRBV29-1; J: TRBJ2-2; D: TRBD2
DNA: TGTGCCAGCAGCTTTGGCAGGGGAGCATCTGGGGCCAACGTCCTGACTTTC; CDR3: CASSFGRGASGANVLTF; size: -; V: TRBV7-6; J: TRBJ2-6; D: -
DNA: TGTGCCAGCAGCTTAGCGGTTGGGGGCAGGGGCACTGAAGCTTTCTTT; CDR3: CASSLAVGGRGTEAFF; size: -; V: TRBV7-9; J: TRBJ1-1; D: -
DNA: TGTGCTAGTGGTTCCGGACAGGCCACAGATACGCAGTATTTT; CDR3: CASGSGQATDTQYF; size: few; V: TRBV12-5; J: TRBJ2-3; D: TRBD1
DNA: TGTGCCAGCAGCTTAGGACAGTACTACGAGCAGTACTTC; CDR3: CASSLGQYYEQYF; size: -; V: TRBV5-4; J: TRBJ2-7; D: -